The present T cell receptor (beta chain) was sequenced within a study of shared clonotypes between healthy human individuals. Healthy adults negative for HIV, lacking recent acute infections or vaccinations, served as donors. About this clone itself: The antigen remains undetermined.

Replicate PCRs for unsorted PBMC used about 330 ng DNA (approximately 33,000 T cell genomes). Assay used: immunoSEQ multiplex PCR; TCRdb lists only in-frame clones, some missing. Altogether fewer than 650,000 clones are present, just over 75% being singletons, with the ten largest covering more than 10%. General observations from the study: There were few donors, and this limited the genetic and exposure-history diversity represented.

The CDR3 covers 15 residues. Germline CDR1 is MNHNS and CDR2 is SASEGT. V lost 4 bases and J lost 6, with 15 bases in between. Sequencing was done on a sample of PBMCs. The V and J genes are TRBV6-1 and TRBJ1-4, with TRBD1 as a possible D gene (6 bases). The TCR comes from a woman aged 40 to 50 in good health. Some clones in this sample may be carry-over from other donors' samples. CDR3 nucleotide sequence: TGTGCCAGCAGTGGGGACACCTGGATCTATGAAAAACTGTTTTTT. It specifies CASSGDTWIYEKLFF.